These 19 T cell receptor beta chains originate from one sample sequenced in a study of CD8+CD57+ T cells in acquired aplastic anemia. Profiles of TCR beta VDJ and CDR3 were generated from a genomic DNA template. MiXCR was run by TCRdb on the reads, yielding one entry per CDR3 protein. The sample holds about 240,000 distinct CDR3 sequences, 45% to 50% seen once. Sequenced patients had shown CD8+CD57+ cell expansion by flow cytometry. Sequenced material: sorted CD4+, CD8+, or CD8+CD57+ T cells (not recorded which) from PBMCs. The receptor set was obtained from a human donor with aplastic anemia.

J is TRBJ2-7 and V is TRBV15, with D perhaps assigned TRBD1 or TRBD2 (5 bases each). This CDR3 comprises 15 residues. Germline CDR1 reads LNHNV; CDR2 reads YYDKDF (reference sequence). Trimming removed 2 bases at V and 4 bases at J, with 15 bases between. CDR3 sequence (DNA): TGTGCCACCAGCAGAACCCTTGGGGACGGGTACGAGCAGTACTTC. Its protein is CATSRTLGDGYEQYF. Together with reference TRBV15 and TRBJ2-7, the CDR3 gives the full variable domain: DAMVIQNPRYQVTQFGKPVTLSCSQTLNHNVMYWYQQKSSQAPKLLFHYYDKDFNNEADTPDNFQSRRPNTSFCFLDIRSPGLGDTAMYLCATSRTLGDGYEQYFGPGTRLTVT.

This clonotype was detected ten times or more. V and J are TRBV25-1 and TRBJ2-7; unclear D gene. The ends were cut back, 1 base at V and 5 bases at J, with 12 bases in the middle. Germline V CDR1 and CDR2: MGHDK, SYGVNS. The CDR3 totals 14 residues. CDR3 protein: CASSESHSPHEQYF. The CDR3, as DNA: TGTGCCAGCAGTGAATCCCACTCCCCCCACGAGCAGTACTTC.

In this sample, this clonotype turned up a few times. One base away lies a much larger clone, so this may be a sequencing read error. The chain joins TRBV7-9 to TRBJ2-3; 13 nucleotides agree with TRBD2. V trimming: 3 bases; J trimming: 4 bases; junction bases outside the gene matches: 4. The CDR3 runs 16 residues. In germline, CDR1 is SEHNR, CDR2 FQNEAQ (reference sequence). The CDR3 spells CASSLVTSGGSDTQYF. In nucleotides, the CDR3 is TGTGCCAGCAGCTTGGTGACTAGCGGGGGGTCAGATACGCAGTATTTT.

This clonotype was seen only a few times. A much larger clone differs from this one at a single base, so this may be a read error. This chain joins TRBV7-9 and TRBJ2-1; the D gene is possibly TRBD2 (5 bases). Trimming removed 8 bases from V and 0 bases from J, with 11 bases in between. Germline V gene data show CDR1 as SEHNR and CDR2 as FQNEAQ (reference sequence). This CDR3 has 14 residues. CDR3 protein: CASGGRSSYNEQFF. In nucleotides, the CDR3 is TGTGCCAGCGGAGGACGGAGCTCCTACAATGAGCAGTTCTTC.

On this clonotype itself: At one boundary the junction diverges from the germline segment, which might be a read error. The chain links TRBV10-3 to TRBJ1-1; TRBD1 matches 7 bases. The germline V gene encodes CDR1 ENHRY and CDR2 SYGVKD. The CDR3 runs to 15 residues. Here the CDR3 reads CTISESTGTRTEAFF. The CDR3, as DNA: TGTACCATCAGTGAGTCGACAGGGACGAGGACTGAAGCTTTCTTT.

This clonotype was observed a handful of times. V and J are TRBV20-1 and TRBJ2-1; TRBD1 aligns across 8 bases. CDR3 size: 12 residues. The junction had 4 bases not matched to a gene; V was cut back by 6 bases and J by 6 bases. CDR1 is DFQATT and CDR2 is SNEGSKA in the germline V gene (reference sequence). The DNA of the CDR3 is TGCAGTGCAACCGACAGGGGCAATGAGCAGTTCTTC. Its translation is CSATDRGNEQFF.

The rearrangement uses TRBV3-1 and TRBJ2-3; 12 positions match TRBD2. CDR1 and CDR2 (germline): LGHDT, YNNKEL (reference sequence). The CDR3 loop spans 21 amino acids. The V gene end was trimmed by 5 bases and the J gene end by 4 bases; junction bases not matched to a gene: 22. The CDR3 bases are TGTGCCAGCAGCGCAAGCGTATATCTAGCGGGAGGGCCGGTCGGGGCAGATACGCAGTATTTT. Its protein is CASSASVYLAGGPVGADTQYF.

This clonotype has a count of ten or more. V usage is TRBV4-2 and J usage is TRBJ1-5, with 8 bases fitting TRBD1. Germline values: CDR1 LGHNA, CDR2 YNFKEQ. The CDR3 spans 15 residues. V was pared by 1 base and J by 6 bases, with 5 bases of the junction left unmatched. The CDR3 loop is CASSQGQGLSQPQHF. In DNA, the CDR3 is TGTGCCAGCAGCCAAGGACAGGGGCTCAGTCAGCCCCAGCATTTT.

As regards this clonotype: No conserved phenylalanine or tryptophan ends this CDR3, so it is likely a read error. The limits of the CDR3 on the DNA are not certain, so only TCRdb's listed CDR3 is given. V usage is TRBV6-1 and J usage is TRBJ2-5; the DNA was not compared with TRBD1, the D call given in the table. CDR1 is MNHNS, CDR2 SASEGT, per germline. Inclusive of both ends, the CDR3 amounts to 15 amino acids. This CDR3 is CASSETGGYGYTFGS.

CDR3 amino acids: CSARQGQDYNEQFF. The CDR3 bases are TGCAGTGCTAGACAGGGCCAAGACTACAATGAGCAGTTCTTC. The chain links TRBV20-1 to TRBJ2-1; perhaps TRBD1 as D (5 bases). The CDR3 runs to 14 residues. Germline V gene sequence: CDR1 DFQATT, CDR2 SNEGSKA (reference sequence). Trimming took off 2 bases at V and 3 bases at J, with 11 bases between the two ends.

The chain uses TRBV7-9 and TRBJ1-1; the D gene is possibly TRBD1 (5 bases). The V and J ends lost 6 bases and 7 bases respectively, with 24 bases between them. This CDR3 has 16 amino acids. The germline gives CDR1 SEHNR, CDR2 FQNEAQ (reference sequence). CDR3 amino acids: CASSCSDPTTGGEAFF. The CDR3 bases are TGTGCCAGCAGTTGCTCCGACCCGACAACTGGGGGTGAAGCTTTCTTT.

This clonotype occurred once. This rearrangement joins TRBV12-3 or TRBV12-4 to TRBJ2-5; TRBD1 aligns across 9 bases. J was trimmed by 1 base and V by 1 base; bases with no gene match: 4. CDR3 length equals 16 residues. The CDR3 protein is CASSLEGTGPQETQYF. The CDR3 nucleotides read TGTGCCAGCAGTTTAGAGGGGACAGGGCCCCAAGAGACCCAGTACTTC.

At least ten counts were recorded for this clonotype. V and J are TRBV20-1 and TRBJ2-7, with D maybe TRBD1 (5 bases). CDR3 length equals 15 residues. Trimming took 3 bases from V and 3 from J, leaving 18 bases between them. CDR1 is DFQATT and CDR2 is SNEGSKA in the germline V gene (reference sequence). The CDR3 protein is CSASHPGPLHYEQYF. The CDR3 DNA sequence: TGCAGTGCTAGCCACCCAGGGCCCCTGCACTACGAGCAGTACTTC.

This clonotype has a count of ten or more. For the CDR3, the DNA is TGTGCCAGCAGTTTTAGGGCAGGGAGCTCCTACGAGCAGTACTTC. Translating gives CASSFRAGSSYEQYF. V is TRBV12-3 or TRBV12-4 and J is TRBJ2-7; D may match TRBD1 or TRBD2 (5 bases each). This CDR3 has 15 residues. V was shortened by 3 bases and J by 0 bases, with 12 bases between the two germline ends.

J is TRBJ1-2 and V is TRBV27; 9 bases match TRBD1. V gave up 8 bases and J gave up 3 bases; unmatched junction bases: 7. The germline V gene has CDR1 MNHEY and CDR2 SMNVEV (reference sequence). There are 14 residues in the CDR3. CDR3 nucleotides: TGTGCCAGCGGTTATACAGGGGGCGACTATGGCTACACCTTC. This gives the protein CASGYTGGDYGYTF.

This clonotype appeared many times. The CDR3: CASSLAGPYEQYF. DNA for the CDR3: TGCGCCAGCAGCTTGGCAGGGCCTTACGAGCAGTACTTC. The chain uses TRBV5-1 and TRBJ2-7; D possibly corresponds to TRBD1 (5 bases). V was cut by 0 bases and J by 4 bases, with 8 bases left in between. Per the germline V gene, CDR1 is SGHRS and CDR2 is YFSETQ. The CDR3 contains 13 residues.

This clonotype was recorded once. The V call is TRBV20-1, the J call TRBJ1-6, with 8 bases matching TRBD1. The CDR3 has 14 amino acids. V gave up 5 bases and J gave up 7 bases; unmatched junction bases: 7. In germline, CDR1 is DFQATT, CDR2 SNEGSKA (reference sequence). This chain's CDR3 is CSAGPGTGNSPLHF. Here the CDR3 DNA reads TGCAGTGCTGGGCCCGGGACAGGCAATTCACCCCTCCACTTT.

This clonotype appeared many times. CDR3 DNA sequence: TGTGCCAGCAGCCGACTCAGGGATAGCGAAAAACTGTTTTTT. Translated: CASSRLRDSEKLFF. The chain recombines TRBV7-8 with TRBJ1-4; tentatively, D is TRBD1 (5 bases). Germline CDR1 SGHVS, CDR2 FQNEAQ. This CDR3 region has 14 residues. Deletions cut 5 bases from V and 8 bases from J, with 15 bases between.

A word on this clonotype: A much more abundant neighbour one base away suggests this may be a read error. This chain links TRBV24-1 with TRBJ1-1; D not resolved. Looked up from germline, CDR1 is KGHDR and CDR2 is SFDVKD. Trimming pared 7 bases from V and 1 base from J, leaving 12 bases between. The CDR3 is 14 residues long. CDR3 sequence: CATSNSRGNTEAFF. The CDR3, as DNA: TGTGCCACCAGCAACAGTCGTGGGAACACTGAAGCTTTCTTT.